The entry that follows covers one T cell receptor (beta chain) sequence. In its sample, this clonotype comes out as medium-sized (0.01 to 0.1%). Its target antigen remains unknown. Base-call qualities are not available, and no considerably larger clone is one nucleotide away. Libraries incorporated unique molecular identifier barcodes, which were used to quantify clonotypes. Qiagen AllPrep DNA/RNA Micro kits were used to isolate total RNA, and an Agilent TapeStation was used to check RNA quality. TCR beta libraries were constructed by 5' RACE, in which cDNA synthesis was followed by two PCR steps with TCR beta constant-region gene-specific primers. Sequencing of the TCR beta libraries was performed on an Illumina MiSeq platform. Per the source publication's procedure: Reads were processed with MIGEC, MiXCR and VDJtools. To get a clonotype's frequency, the unique molecular identifiers belonging to that clonotype were divided by all unique molecular identifiers in the sample. TCRdb itself trimmed the public reads at Q25 with fastp, ran MiXCR and retained productive beta chains. Rows with one shared CDR3 protein collapse into an entry with the most common genes and DNA. These V and J calls originate from TCRdb's pipeline instead of the authors' own analysis. The sample has 20,000 or so distinct CDR3 sequences on record, under 3% of them singletons. The top ten clonotypes cover about 31% of the sample.

The data were obtained in a study of beta chain bispecific antibodies for T cell cancers (dated by TCRdb to the early 2020s). Study-wide context: Healthy donor T cells were cocultured with T cell leukemia lines and bispecific antibodies, and TRBV sequencing of the surviving cells was then used to measure how much each TRBV family was depleted. Overall study outcomes, separate from this receptor: Every sequenced sample contained a mix of leukemia cell line cells and normal T cells, and most targeted TRBV signal came from the leukemia cells rather than from the normal T cells.

T cells were expanded from blood mononuclear cells with anti-CD3 antibody OKT3 or CD3/CD28 Dynabeads for roughly 3 days. Expanded T cells were maintained in RPMI 1640 supplemented with around 10% fetal bovine serum, recombinant human IL-2 (about 100 IU/ml) and IL-7 (roughly 5 ng/ml). For cocultures, roughly 50,000 normal T cells were combined with roughly 50,000 target cells and bispecific antibody in about 100 ul and incubated for about 15 hours at 37 degrees C. Each bispecific antibody consisted of two single-chain variable fragments expressed in a single-chain diabody format with a His tag. Healthy human donors supplied the effector T cells, with peripheral blood mononuclear cells isolated from leukapheresis samples using Ficoll density gradient centrifugation. What was sequenced was healthy donor T cells cultured with leukemia cells. The source of this sequence is a human donor in good health. Some clones in this sample may be carry-over from other donors' samples.

CDR3 protein: CASSLGPSGGPQETQYF. The nucleotide sequence reads TGTGCCAGCAGCTTAGGGCCTAGCGGGGGGCCCCAAGAGACCCAGTACTTC. The sequence links TRBV7-8 to TRBJ2-5; TRBD2 lines up with 11 middle nucleotides. The CDR1 and CDR2 encoded by the germline V gene are SGHVS and FQNEAQ. The CDR3 measures 17 amino acids from cysteine to phenylalanine. Only the CDR3 region is kept as DNA, spanning 51 bases read in frame from base 1. V loses 1 base at its end and J loses 1 base; junction bases beyond the gene matches: 5.